Presented here are 12 T cell receptor beta chains from one specimen sequenced in a study of blood T cell repertoires in COVID-19. Clones were sequenced by immunoSEQ multiplex PCR, and TCRdb holds only the in-frame ones, with some missing. This sample has 130,000 or so clones, with around 89% found just once. Sequenced material: peripheral blood. The receptors originated from a human donor with COVID-19, enrolled during active disease. The donor label of this sample is uncertain.

This clone was picked up a small number of times. The chain joins TRBV28 to TRBJ1-5, with TRBD1 as a possible D gene (6 bases). The CDR3 contains 16 residues. V shed 6 bases and J shed 0 bases, with 15 bases lying between them. The germline V gene encodes CDR1 MDHEN and CDR2 SYDVKM. CDR3 nucleotide sequence: TGTGCCAGCAGCCCACGGGGGGCCGGTAGCAATCAGCCCCAGCATTTT. This gives the protein CASSPRGAGSNQPQHF.

The chain recombines TRBV6-5 with TRBJ1-1; D is ambiguous. This CDR3 is 14 amino acids long. Trimming stripped 5 bases from V and 4 bases from J, with 14 bases between. CDR1 is MNHEY and CDR2 is SVGAGI in the germline V gene. The DNA for the CDR3 is TGTGCCAGCAGTCGGGAGATTCGGGTCACTGAAGCTTTCTTT. It yields the protein CASSREIRVTEAFF.

The rearrangement links TRBV29-1 to TRBJ2-7, with D possibly being TRBD1 (6 bases). Germline V gene data show CDR1 as SQVTM and CDR2 as ANQGSEA. This CDR3 spans 13 amino acids. The V end was cut by 3 bases, the J end by 8 bases, with 17 bases between. The CDR3 coding sequence is TGCAGCGTTGACGTGGGACATCAATCCCAGCAGTACTTC. Protein: CSVDVGHQSQQYF.

This sequence joins TRBV7-2 and TRBJ1-2; D gene ambiguous. Germline V CDR1 and CDR2: SGHTA, FQGNSA. Trimming stripped 4 bases from V and 3 bases from J, with 12 bases between. The CDR3 is made up of 14 amino acids. The CDR3 loop reads CASSSQGGDYGYTF. The DNA of the CDR3 is TGTGCCAGCAGCTCCCAAGGCGGAGACTATGGCTACACCTTC. The variable domain in full, with the rest retrieved from reference TRBV7-2 and TRBJ1-2, is GAGVSQSPSNKVTEKGKDVELRCDPISGHTALYWYRQSLGQGLEFLIYFQGNSAPDKSGLPSDRFSAERTGGSVSTLTIQRTQQEDSAVYLCASSSQGGDYGYTFGSGTRLTVV.

This rearrangement joins TRBV10-2 to TRBJ1-3; D is perhaps TRBD1 (5 bases). V lost 2 bases, J lost 4 bases, and 15 bases lay in between. The CDR3 loop spans 16 amino acids. Germline V gives CDR1 WSHSY, CDR2 SAAADI. The CDR3: CASSESRQSTGNTIYF. The CDR3 DNA reads TGCGCCAGCAGTGAGAGCCGACAGAGTACCGGAAACACCATATATTTT.

The V and J genes are TRBV28 and TRBJ2-7; D is unresolved. The CDR3 covers 13 residues. CDR1 is MDHEN and CDR2 is SYDVKM in the germline V gene. V was trimmed by 5 bases and J by 8 bases, leaving 16 bases between them. CDR3 sequence reads: CASSLERVTKQYF. CDR3 DNA sequence: TGTGCCAGCAGTCTCGAGCGTGTTACGAAGCAGTACTTC.

This clone was recorded only once. V usage is TRBV6-5 and J usage is TRBJ2-2; 8 positions match TRBD2. Germline CDR1 reads MNHEY; CDR2 reads SVGAGI. This CDR3 spans 15 amino acids. Unmatched junction bases numbered 9, after V lost 6 bases and J lost 6 bases. Here the CDR3 DNA reads TGTGCCAGCAGAACCACAAGCGGGAGCCCCGGGGAGCTGTTTTTT. Translated, it gives CASRTTSGSPGELFF.

The chain employs TRBV25-1 and TRBJ2-2, with 9 positions matching TRBD1. Trimming took 6 bases from V and 7 from J; bases not matched to a gene: 3. Germline CDR1 reads MGHDK; CDR2 reads SYGVNS. The CDR3 runs 13 residues. The CDR3: CASSGQGFGELFF. The CDR3 DNA follows: TGTGCCAGCAGCGGACAGGGGTTCGGGGAGCTGTTTTTT.

The chain employs TRBV3-1 (or the pseudogene TRBV3-2) and TRBJ2-3; the D gene is possibly TRBD1 (5 bases). Trimming took 1 base from V and 6 from J, leaving 11 bases between them. Germline V CDR1 and CDR2: LGHDT, YNNKEL (reference sequence). The CDR3 runs 14 residues. For the CDR3, the DNA is TGTGCCAGCAGCCAAGGCTTACAGGCTGATACGCAGTATTTT. Its protein is CASSQGLQADTQYF.

The gene calls are TRBV19 and TRBJ2-7, with 11 bases identical to TRBD2. Unmatched junction bases numbered 12, after V lost 3 bases and J lost 5 bases. This CDR3 comprises 17 residues. From germline, CDR1 is LNHDA and CDR2 SQIVND (reference sequence). The CDR3 is CASSMILVAGGLDEQYF. CDR3 nucleotides: TGTGCCAGTAGTATGATCTTGGTAGCGGGGGGGCTCGACGAGCAGTACTTC. The full variable domain, with the rest looked up from reference TRBV19 and TRBJ2-7, is DGGITQSPKYLFRKEGQNVTLSCEQNLNHDAMYWYRQDPGQGLRLIYYSQIVNDFQKGDIAEGYSVSREKKESFPLTVTSAQKNPTAFYLCASSMILVAGGLDEQYFGPGTRLTVT.

The V call is TRBV10-1, the J call TRBJ2-1; possibly TRBD1 for D (5 bases). The CDR3 has 13 residues. The germline V and J ends were trimmed by 0 bases and 6 bases, with 6 bases remaining between them. Looked up from germline, CDR1 is WNHNN and CDR2 is SYGVQD (reference sequence). The CDR3 spells CASSESGANEQFF. The CDR3 DNA follows: TGCGCCAGCAGTGAGTCAGGGGCCAATGAGCAGTTCTTC.

The chain uses TRBV19 and TRBJ1-1; 10 nucleotides align to TRBD1. V shed 4 bases, J shed 1 base, and the junction held 18 bases outside the gene matches. Germline CDR1 and CDR2: LNHDA and SQIVND (reference sequence). The CDR3 is 20 residues long. In DNA, the CDR3 is TGTGCCAGTAGTACCCGGGACAGGGGTTACGAAAAAGCGCGGAACACTGAAGCTTTCTTT. As protein: CASSTRDRGYEKARNTEAFF.